This T cell receptor beta chain was sequenced for a study of blood T cell repertoires in COVID-19. Study-level background: Samples of COVID-19 (acute and convalescent) were obtained from the United States, Italy and Spain.

Authors' analysis steps: Amplifying reference gene primers gave estimates of nucleated cell counts. TCRdb's copy holds only in-frame clones and misses some; the assay was immunoSEQ multiplex PCR. Clonal size and the V and J genes are those of that table, whereas D and trimming came from the DNA. The sample lists around 39,000 clones, approximately 89% occurring once. Per germline, CDR1 LGHNA and CDR2 YSLEER. This CDR3 has 14 residues. The V gene end was trimmed by 3 bases and the J gene end by 9 bases; junction bases not matched to a gene: 9. The source of this sequence is a human donor in a cohort sampled during active COVID-19. The source material was peripheral blood. The chain links TRBV4-3 to TRBJ1-1, with 8 bases fitting TRBD1. CDR3 protein: CASSQAGQGYKAFF. The DNA of the CDR3 is TGCGCCAGCAGCCAGGCTGGACAGGGCTACAAAGCTTTCTTT.